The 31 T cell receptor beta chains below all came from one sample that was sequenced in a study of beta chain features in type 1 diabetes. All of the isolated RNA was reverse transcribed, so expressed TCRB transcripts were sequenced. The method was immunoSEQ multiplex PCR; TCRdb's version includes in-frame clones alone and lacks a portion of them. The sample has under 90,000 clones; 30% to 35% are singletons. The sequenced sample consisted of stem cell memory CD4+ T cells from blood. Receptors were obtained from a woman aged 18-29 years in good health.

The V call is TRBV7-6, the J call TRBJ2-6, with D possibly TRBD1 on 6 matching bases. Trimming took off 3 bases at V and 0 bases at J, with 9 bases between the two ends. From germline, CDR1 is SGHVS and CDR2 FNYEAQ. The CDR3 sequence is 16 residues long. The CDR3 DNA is TGTGCCAGCAGCTTCTGGACAGCCTCTGGGGCCAACGTCCTGACTTTC. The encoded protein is CASSFWTASGANVLTF.

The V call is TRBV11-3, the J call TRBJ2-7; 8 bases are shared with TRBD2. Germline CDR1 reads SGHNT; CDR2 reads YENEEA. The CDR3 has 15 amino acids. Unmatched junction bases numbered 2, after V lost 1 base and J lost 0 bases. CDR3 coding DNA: TGTGCCAGCAGCTTAGCCGGGACTAGCTCCTACGAGCAGTACTTC. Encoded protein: CASSLAGTSSYEQYF.

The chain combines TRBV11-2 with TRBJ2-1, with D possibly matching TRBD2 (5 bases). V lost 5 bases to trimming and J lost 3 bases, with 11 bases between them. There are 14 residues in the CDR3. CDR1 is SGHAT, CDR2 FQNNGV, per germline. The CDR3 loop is CASSPGVYYNEQFF. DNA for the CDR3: TGTGCCAGCAGCCCCGGGGTGTACTACAATGAGCAGTTCTTC. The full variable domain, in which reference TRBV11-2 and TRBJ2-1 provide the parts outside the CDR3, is EAGVAQSPRYKIIEKRQSVAFWCNPISGHATLYWYQQILGQGPKLLIQFQNNGVVDDSQLPKDRFSAERLKGVDSTLKIQPAKLEDSAVYLCASSPGVYYNEQFFGPGTRLTVL.

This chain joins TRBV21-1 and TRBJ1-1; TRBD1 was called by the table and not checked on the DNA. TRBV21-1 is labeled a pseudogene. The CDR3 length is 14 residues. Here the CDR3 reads CASTRVLQGAKAFF. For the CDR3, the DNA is TGTGCCAGCACCCGCGTTCTACAGGGGGCAAAAGCTTTCTTT.

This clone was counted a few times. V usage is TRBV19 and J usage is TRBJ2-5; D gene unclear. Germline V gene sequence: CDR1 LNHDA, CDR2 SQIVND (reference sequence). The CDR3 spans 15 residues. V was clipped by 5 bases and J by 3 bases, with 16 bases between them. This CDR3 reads CASSPYLLREETQYF. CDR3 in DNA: TGTGCCAGTAGTCCTTACCTGCTCCGGGAAGAGACCCAGTACTTC.

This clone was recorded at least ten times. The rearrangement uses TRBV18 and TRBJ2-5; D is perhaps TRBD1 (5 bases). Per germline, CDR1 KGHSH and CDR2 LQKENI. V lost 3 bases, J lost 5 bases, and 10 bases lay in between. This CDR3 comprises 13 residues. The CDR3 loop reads CASSPGRDETQYF. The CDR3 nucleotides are TGTGCCAGCTCACCGGGCAGGGATGAGACCCAGTACTTC.

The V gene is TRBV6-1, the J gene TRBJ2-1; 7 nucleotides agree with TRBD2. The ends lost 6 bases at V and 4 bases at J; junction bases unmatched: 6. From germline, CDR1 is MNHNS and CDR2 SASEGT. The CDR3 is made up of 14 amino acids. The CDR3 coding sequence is TGTGCCAGCAGCCGGGACTACCGTTACAATGAGCAGTTCTTC. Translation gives CASSRDYRYNEQFF.

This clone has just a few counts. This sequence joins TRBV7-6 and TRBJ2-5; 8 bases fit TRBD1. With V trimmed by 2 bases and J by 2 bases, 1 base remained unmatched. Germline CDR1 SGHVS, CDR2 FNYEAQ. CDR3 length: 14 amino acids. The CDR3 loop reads CASSLNRGQETQYF. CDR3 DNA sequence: TGTGCCAGCAGCTTAAACAGGGGGCAAGAGACCCAGTACTTC.

The CDR3: CASSLDTGGTEAFF. CDR3 coding DNA: TGCGCCAGCAGCTTAGACACAGGGGGGACTGAAGCTTTCTTT. V and J are TRBV5-1 and TRBJ1-1; 8 nucleotides line up with TRBD1. The CDR3 length is 14 residues. The V segment lost 2 bases and the J segment 5 bases; nucleotides outside the gene matches: 5. Germline V gene lookup returns CDR1 SGHRS and CDR2 YFSETQ.

CDR3 loop: CASSLWRNEQFF. As DNA, the CDR3 is TGTGCCAGCAGCTTGTGGCGGAATGAGCAGTTCTTC. The rearrangement links TRBV5-6 to TRBJ2-1; D is uncertain. The CDR3 runs 12 residues. Per germline, CDR1 SGHDT and CDR2 YYEEEE. V lost 1 base and J 7 bases, leaving 6 bases between the germline ends.

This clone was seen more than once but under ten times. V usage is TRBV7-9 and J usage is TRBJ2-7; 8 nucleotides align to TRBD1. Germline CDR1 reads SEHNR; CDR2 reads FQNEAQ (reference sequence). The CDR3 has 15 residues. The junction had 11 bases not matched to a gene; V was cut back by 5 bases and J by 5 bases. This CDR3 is CASSVSGTGLNEQYF. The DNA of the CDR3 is TGTGCCAGCAGCGTCTCCGGGACAGGTCTCAACGAGCAGTACTTC.

DNA of the CDR3: TGTGCCAGTAGTAGGACAGGGGTCCTCAGGGAGACCCAGTACTTC. Translation gives CASSRTGVLRETQYF. The chain joins TRBV19 to TRBJ2-5, with 9 bases that match TRBD1. V lost 4 bases and J lost 5; bases outside the gene matches: 8. The germline gives CDR1 LNHDA, CDR2 SQIVND (reference sequence). The CDR3 length is 15 residues.

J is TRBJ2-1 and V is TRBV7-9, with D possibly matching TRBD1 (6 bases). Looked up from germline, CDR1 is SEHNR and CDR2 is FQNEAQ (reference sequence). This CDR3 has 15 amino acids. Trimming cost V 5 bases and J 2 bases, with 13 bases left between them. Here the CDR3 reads CASSPPGHTYNEQFF. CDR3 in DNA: TGTGCCAGCAGCCCTCCGGGACATACCTACAATGAGCAGTTCTTC.

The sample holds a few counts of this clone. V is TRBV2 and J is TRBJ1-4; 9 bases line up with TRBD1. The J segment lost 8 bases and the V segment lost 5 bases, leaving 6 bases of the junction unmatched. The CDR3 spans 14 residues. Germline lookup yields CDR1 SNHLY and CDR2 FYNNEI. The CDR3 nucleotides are TGTGCCAGCAGTAGGACAGGGGCTGGGGAAAAACTGTTTTTT. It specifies CASSRTGAGEKLFF.

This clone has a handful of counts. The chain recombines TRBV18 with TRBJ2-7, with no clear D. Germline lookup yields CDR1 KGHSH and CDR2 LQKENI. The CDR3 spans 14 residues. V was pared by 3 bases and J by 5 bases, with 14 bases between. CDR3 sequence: CASSPQRGADEQYF. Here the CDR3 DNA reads TGTGCCAGCTCACCGCAGCGCGGTGCGGACGAGCAGTACTTC.

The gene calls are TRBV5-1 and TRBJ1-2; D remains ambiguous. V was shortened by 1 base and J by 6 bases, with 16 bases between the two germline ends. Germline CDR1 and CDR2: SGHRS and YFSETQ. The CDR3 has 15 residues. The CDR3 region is CASSLSAYPSDGYTF. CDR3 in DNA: TGCGCCAGCAGCTTGAGCGCATACCCTTCCGATGGCTACACCTTC. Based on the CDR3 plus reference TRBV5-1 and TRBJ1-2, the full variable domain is KAGVTQTPRYLIKTRGQQVTLSCSPISGHRSVSWYQQTPGQGLQFLFEYFSETQRNKGNFPGRFSGRQFSNSRSEMNVSTLELGDSALYLCASSLSAYPSDGYTFGSGTRLTVV.

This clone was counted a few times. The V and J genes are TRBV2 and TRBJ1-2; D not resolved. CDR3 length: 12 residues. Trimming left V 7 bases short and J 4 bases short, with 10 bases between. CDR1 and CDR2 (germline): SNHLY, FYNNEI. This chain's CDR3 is CASTEGTYGYTF. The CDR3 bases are TGTGCCAGCACCGAGGGTACCTATGGCTACACCTTC. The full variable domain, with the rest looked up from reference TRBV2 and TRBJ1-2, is EPEVTQTPSHQVTQMGQEVILRCVPISNHLYFYWYRQILGQKVEFLVSFYNNEISEKSEIFDDQFSVERPDGSNFTLKIRSTKLEDSAMYFCASTEGTYGYTFGSGTRLTVV.

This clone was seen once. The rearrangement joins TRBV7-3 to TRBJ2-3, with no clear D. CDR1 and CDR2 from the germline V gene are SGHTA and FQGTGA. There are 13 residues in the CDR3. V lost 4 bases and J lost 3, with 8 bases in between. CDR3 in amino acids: CASSSSVTDTQYF. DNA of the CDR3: TGTGCCAGCAGCTCTAGTGTGACAGATACGCAGTATTTT. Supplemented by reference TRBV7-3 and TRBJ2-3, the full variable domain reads GAGVSQTPSNKVTEKGKYVELRCDPISGHTALYWYRQSLGQGPEFLIYFQGTGAADDSGLPNDRFFAVRPEGSVSTLKIQRTERGDSAVYLCASSSSVTDTQYFGPGTRLTVL.

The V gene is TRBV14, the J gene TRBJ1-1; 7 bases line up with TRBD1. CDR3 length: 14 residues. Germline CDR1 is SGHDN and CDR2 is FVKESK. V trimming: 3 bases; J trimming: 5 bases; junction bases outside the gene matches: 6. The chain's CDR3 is CASSHQPGGTEAFF. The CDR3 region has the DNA TGTGCCAGCAGCCACCAACCAGGGGGGACTGAAGCTTTCTTT.

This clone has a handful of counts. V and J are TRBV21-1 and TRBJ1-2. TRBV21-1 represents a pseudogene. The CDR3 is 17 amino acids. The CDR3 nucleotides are TGTGCCAGCAGCAAAGAAGAAGCGAAACGGCAGAACTATGGCTACACCTTC. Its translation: CASSKEEAKRQNYGYTF.

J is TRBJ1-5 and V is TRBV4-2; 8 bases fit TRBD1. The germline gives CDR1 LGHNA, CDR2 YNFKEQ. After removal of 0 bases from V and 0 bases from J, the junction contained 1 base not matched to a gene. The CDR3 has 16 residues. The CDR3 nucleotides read TGTGCCAGCAGCCAAGAGGGGACAGGTAGCAATCAGCCCCAGCATTTT. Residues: CASSQEGTGSNQPQHF.

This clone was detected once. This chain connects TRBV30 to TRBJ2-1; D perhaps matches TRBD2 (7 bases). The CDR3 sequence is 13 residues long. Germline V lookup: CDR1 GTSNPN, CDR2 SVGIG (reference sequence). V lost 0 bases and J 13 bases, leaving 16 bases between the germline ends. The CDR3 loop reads CAWSVGGGPLQFF. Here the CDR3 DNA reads TGTGCCTGGAGTGTAGGGGGGGGCCCCCTCCAGTTCTTC.

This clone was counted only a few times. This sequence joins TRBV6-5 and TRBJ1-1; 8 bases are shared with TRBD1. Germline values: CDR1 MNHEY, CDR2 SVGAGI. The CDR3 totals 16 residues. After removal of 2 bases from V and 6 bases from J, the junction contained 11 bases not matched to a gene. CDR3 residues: CASSYDRGPADAEAFF. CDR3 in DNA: TGTGCCAGCAGTTACGACAGGGGCCCGGCGGACGCTGAAGCTTTCTTT.

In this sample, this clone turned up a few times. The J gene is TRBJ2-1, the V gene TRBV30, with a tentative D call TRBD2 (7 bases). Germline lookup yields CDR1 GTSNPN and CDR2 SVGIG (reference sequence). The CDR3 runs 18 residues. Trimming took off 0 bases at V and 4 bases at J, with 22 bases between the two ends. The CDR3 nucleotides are TGTGCCTGGAGTGTAGTCGGGCGGGGGCGCGGGGGTTACAATGAGCAGTTCTTC. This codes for CAWSVVGRGRGGYNEQFF.

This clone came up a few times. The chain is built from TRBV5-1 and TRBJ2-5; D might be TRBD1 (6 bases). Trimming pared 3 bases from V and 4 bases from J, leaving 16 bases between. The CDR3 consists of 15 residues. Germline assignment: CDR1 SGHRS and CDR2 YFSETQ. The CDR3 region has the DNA TGCGCCAGCAGCTATGAGCAGGGGTCTCCAGAGACCCAGTACTTC. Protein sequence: CASSYEQGSPETQYF.

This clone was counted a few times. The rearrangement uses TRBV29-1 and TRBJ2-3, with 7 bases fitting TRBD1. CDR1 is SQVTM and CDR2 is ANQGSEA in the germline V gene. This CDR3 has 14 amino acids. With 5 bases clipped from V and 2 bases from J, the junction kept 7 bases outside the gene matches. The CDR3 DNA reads TGCAGCGTTTTCAACAGGGGAAACACAGATACGCAGTATTTT. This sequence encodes CSVFNRGNTDTQYF.

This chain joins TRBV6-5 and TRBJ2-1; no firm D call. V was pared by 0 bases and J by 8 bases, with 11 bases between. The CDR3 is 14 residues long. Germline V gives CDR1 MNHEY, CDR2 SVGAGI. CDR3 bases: TGTGCCAGCAGTTACTCGATCAGTCTAGATGAGCAGTTCTTC. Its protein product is CASSYSISLDEQFF.

The DNA for the CDR3 is TGTGCCAGCAGCCAAGATGGGGCAGGGGCCCAAGAGACCCAGTACTTC. Translated: CASSQDGAGAQETQYF. V usage is TRBV14 and J usage is TRBJ2-5; TRBD1 is a possible D gene (6 bases). Between the trimmed V and J ends, which lost 0 bases and 1 base, there was a span of 12 bases. CDR3 length: 16 residues. Germline CDR1 is SGHDN and CDR2 is FVKESK.

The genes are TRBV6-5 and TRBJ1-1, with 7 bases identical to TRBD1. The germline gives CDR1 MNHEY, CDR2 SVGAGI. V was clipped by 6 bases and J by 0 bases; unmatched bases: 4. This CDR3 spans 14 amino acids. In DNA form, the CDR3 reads TGTGCCAGCAGGAGGGACAGTTTGAACACTGAAGCTTTCTTT. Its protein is CASRRDSLNTEAFF.

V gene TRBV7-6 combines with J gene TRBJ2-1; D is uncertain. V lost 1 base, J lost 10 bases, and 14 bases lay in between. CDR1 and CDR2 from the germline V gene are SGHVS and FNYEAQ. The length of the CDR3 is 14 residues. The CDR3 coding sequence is TGTGCCAGCAGCTTAGTGAACCGGGTTAGAGAGCAGTTCTTC. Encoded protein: CASSLVNRVREQFF.

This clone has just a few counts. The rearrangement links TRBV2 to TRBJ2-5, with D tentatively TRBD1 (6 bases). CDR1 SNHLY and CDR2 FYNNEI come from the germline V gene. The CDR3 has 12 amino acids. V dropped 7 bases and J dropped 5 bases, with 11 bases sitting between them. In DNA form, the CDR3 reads TGTGCCAGCAAGCAGGGGCCTGAGACCCAGTACTTC. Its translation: CASKQGPETQYF.